This T cell receptor beta chain comes out of a study of blood T cell repertoires in COVID-19. Study information: Nucleic acid was either cDNA or gDNA, and it came from T cells, B-cell-depleted T cells, or PBMCs.

Authors' data handling: Reference gene primers were amplified, and this amplification served to estimate nucleated cell counts. Profiled with immunoSEQ multiplex PCR; TCRdb holds only in-frame clones, not every one. V and J calls and clone size are as listed in that table; D and trimming were resolved from the DNA. The sample lists roughly 51,000 clones; around 87% were seen once. The V and J ends lost 3 bases and 0 bases, in that order; junction bases with no gene match: 4. The CDR3 runs to 15 residues. Germline loops: CDR1 LNHNV, CDR2 YYDKDF (reference sequence). This chain uses TRBV15 with TRBJ1-2, with 7 bases that match TRBD1. Material for sequencing was peripheral blood. The source is a man aged 50-60 years with active COVID-19. CDR3 residues: CATSSPGTANYGYTF. As DNA, the CDR3 is TGTGCCACCAGCAGCCCCGGGACAGCTAACTATGGCTACACCTTC. Variable domain in full (rest from reference TRBV15 and TRBJ1-2): DAMVIQNPRYQVTQFGKPVTLSCSQTLNHNVMYWYQQKSSQAPKLLFHYYDKDFNNEADTPDNFQSRRPNTSFCFLDIRSPGLGDTAMYLCATSSPGTANYGYTFGSGTRLTVV.